This T cell receptor (beta chain) came from a study of cytomegalovirus exposure and HLA in healthy donors. PCR amplification relied on 60 Vbeta primers (plus 13 Jbeta primers). Using immunoSEQ multiplex PCR, the repertoire was profiled, and TCRdb retains in-frame clones only, with some absent. The sample lists over 150,000 clones; 65% to 85% were seen once. This CDR3 has 15 amino acids. Germline CDR1 is MNHNS and CDR2 is SASEGT. Germline trimming cut 2 bases from V and 5 bases from J; bases unmatched to any gene: 6. Sequencing was performed on PBMCs. The receptor's source is a boy younger than 10 in good health and CMV-seronegative. The V gene is TRBV6-1, the J gene TRBJ2-5; TRBD1 matches 9 bases. The CDR3 loop is CASSEWDRVSETQYF. In nucleotides, the CDR3 is TGTGCCAGCAGTGAATGGGACAGGGTCTCGGAGACCCAGTACTTC.